These 32 T cell receptor beta chains were all obtained from the same sample, sequenced in a study of shared clonotypes between healthy human individuals. Clones were read by immunoSEQ multiplex PCR, and TCRdb kept only the in-frame ones, dropping some. The data contain approximately 470,000 clones, more than 65% of them singletons. Material for sequencing was PBMCs. The receptor set was obtained from a woman in her forties in good health. Some clones in this sample may be carry-over from other donors' samples.

This rearrangement joins TRBV30 to TRBJ2-7; possibly TRBD2 for D (5 bases). Trimming cost V 4 bases and J 1 base, with 17 bases left between them. The germline V gene encodes CDR1 GTSNPN and CDR2 SVGIG (reference sequence). There are 15 residues in the CDR3. CDR3 amino acids: CAWTSPERTSYEQYF. The DNA for the CDR3 is TGTGCCTGGACCTCTCCCGAGCGGACTTCCTACGAGCAGTACTTC.

The rearrangement joins TRBV28 to TRBJ2-7; D is undetermined. Germline-derived CDR1 and CDR2 are MDHEN and SYDVKM. Trimming removed 10 bases from V and 0 bases from J, with 16 bases in between. This CDR3 spans 14 amino acids. The CDR3 DNA is TGTGCCACTCCCCCCTCGGGCCTCTCCTACGAGCAGTACTTC. Amino acid sequence: CATPPSGLSYEQYF.

The chain joins TRBV18 to TRBJ2-2, with a weak D call TRBD2 (5 bases). V was trimmed by 3 bases and J by 8 bases, leaving 13 bases between them. Germline CDR1 reads KGHSH; CDR2 reads LQKENI. This CDR3 is 14 amino acids long. The CDR3 nucleotides are TGTGCCAGCTCACCTCTAGATGGAGGAGGGGAGCTGTTTTTT. Its translation: CASSPLDGGGELFF.

The V call is TRBV14, the J call TRBJ2-2; tentatively, D is TRBD2 (6 bases). Germline CDR1 and CDR2: SGHDN and FVKESK. Trimming pared 4 bases from V and 6 bases from J, leaving 12 bases between. The CDR3 is 14 residues long. CDR3 coding DNA: TGTGCCAGCAGCCCCCACGCGGGACCCGGGGAGCTGTTTTTT. Translating gives CASSPHAGPGELFF.

The rearrangement joins TRBV5-8 to TRBJ1-2; D not certain. The germline CDR1 and CDR2 sequences are SGHTS and YDEGEE. The CDR3 covers 13 residues. Trimming removed 1 base from V and 2 bases from J, with 6 bases in between. The CDR3 DNA reads TGTGCCAGCAGCTTGATCCGGAACTATGGCTACACCTTC. This sequence encodes CASSLIRNYGYTF.

The V gene is TRBV7-8, the J gene TRBJ1-5; D is unclear. In germline, CDR1 is SGHVS, CDR2 FQNEAQ. V lost 2 bases and J 4 bases, leaving 9 bases between the germline ends. The CDR3 is made up of 14 amino acids. The CDR3 here is CASSLSGENQPQHF. The CDR3 coding sequence is TGTGCCAGCAGCTTATCGGGTGAGAATCAGCCCCAGCATTTT.

There are a few counts of this clone. This chain links TRBV7-8 with TRBJ1-1, with TRBD1 identical over 9 bases. The CDR3 covers 15 residues. V lost 5 bases and J lost 5; bases outside the gene matches: 9. Germline CDR1 SGHVS, CDR2 FQNEAQ. CDR3 sequence (DNA): TGTGCCAGCAGCACCCGACAGGGGGTGAGGACTGAAGCTTTCTTT. Protein sequence: CASSTRQGVRTEAFF.

The chain recombines TRBV2 with TRBJ2-1; the D gene is possibly TRBD1 (6 bases). CDR3 size: 16 residues. Trimming removed 6 bases at V and 0 bases at J, with 15 bases between. Germline CDR1 reads SNHLY; CDR2 reads FYNNEI. The CDR3 DNA is TGTGCCAGCAGCGACACAGGGACGAGCTCCTACAATGAGCAGTTCTTC. This codes for CASSDTGTSSYNEQFF.

This clone was detected a few times. The chain carries TRBV7-9 and TRBJ2-7; D perhaps matches TRBD2 (5 bases). Trimming removed 1 base from V and 6 bases from J, with 10 bases in between. Germline CDR1 is SEHNR and CDR2 is FQNEAQ (reference sequence). There are 13 residues in the CDR3. The DNA of the CDR3 is TGTGCCAGCAGCTTAGTTGCTAGCCCCGAGCAGTACTTC. As protein: CASSLVASPEQYF.

In this sample, this clone turned up many times. The sample has other DNA sequences that encode this CDR3 too. The chain recombines TRBV7-9 with TRBJ1-1, with D perhaps TRBD1 (5 bases). The V gene's germline CDR1 is SEHNR and CDR2 FQNEAQ (reference sequence). There are 15 residues in the CDR3. V was pared by 2 bases and J by 7 bases, with 17 bases between. The CDR3 bases are TGTGCCAGCAGCTTATCACTCCCAACTCAGGGTGAAGCTTTCTTT. This codes for CASSLSLPTQGEAFF. The full variable domain, its missing parts supplied by reference TRBV7-9 and TRBJ1-1, is DTGVSQNPRHKITKRGQNVTFRCDPISEHNRLYWYRQTLGQGPEFLTYFQNEAQLEKSRLLSDRFSAERPKGSFSTLEIQRTEQGDSAMYLCASSLSLPTQGEAFFGQGTRLTVV.

As regards this clone: A read error is the likely source, as a far larger clone sits one nucleotide away. The rearrangement links TRBV29-1 to TRBJ2-1; 11 nucleotides align to TRBD2. The CDR3 consists of 14 residues. Germline loops: CDR1 SQVTM, CDR2 ANQGSEA. Trimming removed 2 bases from V and 8 bases from J; junction bases left unmatched: 5. In nucleotides, the CDR3 is TGCAGCGTTGAACCTAGCGGGAGGACATATGAGCAGTTCTTC. Its protein product is CSVEPSGRTYEQFF.

Concerning this clone itself: This sequence is one base from a far larger clone and is likely a read error. This rearrangement joins TRBV27 to TRBJ2-3; 11 bases fit TRBD2. V lost 5 bases and J lost 2; bases outside the gene matches: 3. The germline V gene encodes CDR1 MNHEY and CDR2 SMNVEV (reference sequence). The length of the CDR3 is 15 residues. The CDR3 sequence is CASSLAGGHTDTQYF. The CDR3 DNA follows: TGTGCCAGCAGTCTAGCGGGAGGCCACACAGATACGCAGTATTTT.

The chain links TRBV2 to TRBJ1-2; D gene uncertain. In germline, CDR1 is SNHLY, CDR2 FYNNEI. Trimming cost V 3 bases and J 8 bases, with 13 bases left between them. The CDR3 is 13 amino acids. This chain's CDR3 is CASSDAQVSGYTF. CDR3 bases: TGTGCCAGCAGTGATGCGCAGGTCTCGGGCTACACCTTC.

This clone was seen a handful of times. The V call is TRBV7-3, the J call TRBJ2-3; tentatively, D is TRBD1 (5 bases). V lost 5 bases, J lost 4 bases, and 10 bases lay in between. Per the germline V gene, CDR1 is SGHTA and CDR2 is FQGTGA. The CDR3 extends over 13 amino acids. The CDR3 region is CASSPRQPDTQYF. The DNA for the CDR3 is TGTGCCAGCAGCCCGCGACAGCCAGATACGCAGTATTTT.

The rearrangement joins TRBV2 to TRBJ2-1; 9 nucleotides align to TRBD2. The CDR3 consists of 14 residues. Trimming took 2 bases from V and 8 from J; bases not matched to a gene: 4. Germline assignment: CDR1 SNHLY and CDR2 FYNNEI. CDR3 protein: CASSELAGADEQFF. DNA of the CDR3: TGTGCCAGCAGTGAATTAGCGGGAGCGGATGAGCAGTTCTTC.

The rearrangement joins TRBV28 to TRBJ2-7, with a weak D call TRBD1 (5 bases). CDR3 length equals 14 residues. Germline loops: CDR1 MDHEN, CDR2 SYDVKM. V gave up 6 bases and J gave up 6 bases, with 18 bases separating them. CDR3 bases: TGTGCCAGCAGGCCAGGGCCTTTGTTTATCGAGCAGTACTTC. Translated, it gives CASRPGPLFIEQYF.

For the CDR3, the DNA is TGTGCCAGCAGCCCCTCGGGACAGGGTTTTTCCACCTTC. Translation: CASSPSGQGFSTF. This chain connects TRBV7-9 to TRBJ1-2; 9 positions agree with TRBD1. J was trimmed by 13 bases and V by 5 bases; bases with no gene match: 11. CDR3 length: 13 residues. Germline CDR1 reads SEHNR; CDR2 reads FQNEAQ (reference sequence).

The V call is TRBV28, the J call TRBJ2-7; 9 bases align to TRBD2. V trimming: 7 bases; J trimming: 4 bases; junction bases outside the gene matches: 11. From germline, CDR1 is MDHEN and CDR2 SYDVKM. The CDR3 is 15 amino acids. The CDR3 DNA follows: TGTGCCAGCACCCCAGGCGGGAGGGCCGGGTACGAGCAGTACTTC. Translated: CASTPGGRAGYEQYF.

V gene TRBV18 combines with J gene TRBJ2-1; 7 bases are shared with TRBD2. The V segment lost 3 bases and the J segment 15 bases; nucleotides outside the gene matches: 8. Germline CDR1 is KGHSH and CDR2 is LQKENI. This CDR3 region has 12 residues. The CDR3 DNA reads as TGTGCCAGCTCACCGGGGGGGACCCAGCGGTTCTTC. Residues: CASSPGGTQRFF. Combining the CDR3 with reference TRBV18 and TRBJ2-1 gives the whole variable domain NAGVMQNPRHLVRRRGQEARLRCSPMKGHSHVYWYRQLPEEGLKFMVYLQKENIIDESGMPKERFSAEFPKEGPSILRIQQVVRGDSAAYFCASSPGGTQRFFGPGTRLTVL.

As regards this clone: A far larger clone is one base from this, pointing to a likely read error. The V and J genes are TRBV6-5 and TRBJ2-1; TRBD1 or TRBD2 may be the D gene (5 bases each). Between the trimmed V and J ends, which lost 1 base and 9 bases, there was a span of 7 bases. Germline-derived CDR1 and CDR2 are MNHEY and SVGAGI. This CDR3 is 12 amino acids long. CDR3: CASSYYGTEQFF. CDR3 DNA: TGTGCCAGCAGTTACTACGGGACTGAGCAGTTCTTC.

The V gene is TRBV7-2, the J gene TRBJ2-3, with TRBD2 matching 11 bases. Looked up from germline, CDR1 is SGHTA and CDR2 is FQGNSA. V lost 4 bases to trimming and J lost 0 bases; unmatched junction nucleotides: 0. This CDR3 spans 15 amino acids. CDR3 region: CASSWTSGSTDTQYF. CDR3 coding DNA: TGTGCCAGCAGCTGGACTAGCGGGAGCACAGATACGCAGTATTTT.

This clone was detected only once. The CDR3 nucleotides are TGTGCCAGCAGCCCGCGCCGGGAACCACTAGACAATGAGCAGTTCTTC. Protein: CASSPRREPLDNEQFF. This chain uses TRBV9 with TRBJ2-1; D might be TRBD2 (5 bases). V lost 4 bases, J lost 5 bases, and 19 bases lay in between. The CDR3 runs to 16 residues. CDR1 and CDR2 from the germline V gene are SGDLS and YYNGEE.

The V gene is TRBV4-3, the J gene TRBJ1-3; D call uncertain. Trimming shortened V by 4 bases and J by 0 bases, and 7 bases separated the two germline ends. This CDR3 comprises 14 residues. Germline values: CDR1 LGHNA, CDR2 YSLEER. CDR3 nucleotide sequence: TGCGCCAGCAGCCCTCGAAACTCTGGAAACACCATATATTTT. Encoded protein: CASSPRNSGNTIYF.

Only a few counts were recorded for this clone. The chain carries TRBV5-8 and TRBJ1-1; 7 bases are shared with TRBD1. Germline CDR1 reads SGHTS; CDR2 reads YDEGEE. This CDR3 spans 14 amino acids. J lost 5 bases, V lost 0 bases, and 4 bases had no gene match. CDR3 nucleotide sequence: TGTGCCAGCAGCTTGGACAGGGGAGGGACTGAAGCTTTCTTT. Its translation: CASSLDRGGTEAFF.

The chain uses TRBV28 and TRBJ2-3; 11 bases line up with TRBD2. Looked up from germline, CDR1 is MDHEN and CDR2 is SYDVKM. V lost 5 bases, J lost 3 bases, and 10 bases stayed unmatched. The CDR3 spans 17 residues. CDR3 in DNA: TGTGCCAGCAGTATACCTTCACTAGCGGGAGCGACAGATACGCAGTATTTT. Its protein product is CASSIPSLAGATDTQYF.

In the case of this clone: Given a far larger clone just one base away, this is likely a sequencing read error. The CDR3 nucleotides read TGTTCCGGAAGGGGTGCTGGGGCCAACGTCCTGACTTTC. Amino acid sequence: CSGRGAGANVLTF. V usage is TRBV30 and J usage is TRBJ2-6; D possibly corresponds to TRBD1 (5 bases). Germline lookup yields CDR1 GTSNPN and CDR2 SVGIG (reference sequence). The CDR3 totals 13 residues.

DNA of the CDR3: TGTGCCAGCAGTCCCGGAGGGGGTTACGAGCAGTACTTC. It specifies CASSPGGGYEQYF. V and J are TRBV25-1 and TRBJ2-7, with D perhaps given as TRBD1 or TRBD2 (6 bases each). The CDR3 runs to 13 residues. V lost 5 bases to trimming and J lost 4 bases, with 12 bases between them. Germline CDR1 is MGHDK and CDR2 is SYGVNS.

V is TRBV7-2 and J is TRBJ2-5; no reliable D call. The CDR3 totals 13 residues. Germline values: CDR1 SGHTA, CDR2 FQGNSA. Deletions cut 5 bases from V and 2 bases from J, with 9 bases between. In DNA, the CDR3 is TGTGCCAGCAGCAGGACCCTACAAGAGACCCAGTACTTC. Translated: CASSRTLQETQYF.

This clone was recorded at least ten times. The same CDR3 is also encoded by other DNA sequences in this sample. The chain couples TRBV6-4 to TRBJ2-1; 11 nucleotides align to TRBD1. The germline CDR1 and CDR2 sequences are MRHNA and SNTAGT. V lost 2 bases, J lost 6 bases, and 0 bases stayed unmatched. This CDR3 has 14 amino acids. DNA for the CDR3: TGTGCCAGCAGTGACGGGACAGGGGGCAATGAGCAGTTCTTC. Protein: CASSDGTGGNEQFF.

This clone was observed many times. This CDR3 is also generated by other DNA sequences in the sample. The genes are TRBV5-4 and TRBJ2-7, with TRBD2 identical over 8 bases. The CDR3 spans 14 residues. With V trimmed by 3 bases and J by 5 bases, 7 bases remained unmatched. Germline CDR1 and CDR2: SGHNT and YYREEE (reference sequence). CDR3 protein: CASSWRGAVDEQYF. CDR3 DNA sequence: TGTGCCAGCAGCTGGCGGGGGGCCGTCGACGAGCAGTACTTC.

The chain couples TRBV6-5 to TRBJ1-1; a possible D gene is TRBD1 (5 bases). This CDR3 spans 15 amino acids. Trimming removed 0 bases at V and 3 bases at J, with 11 bases between. CDR1 and CDR2 (germline): MNHEY, SVGAGI. In DNA, the CDR3 is TGTGCCAGCAGTTACTCGGAGGGGTTGGACACTGAAGCTTTCTTT. Translating gives CASSYSEGLDTEAFF.

Regarding this clone: A far more abundant clone sits one base away, making this likely a read error. The chain links TRBV30 to TRBJ2-6; D may be TRBD1 (6 bases). Trimming removed 2 bases at V and 6 bases at J, with 17 bases between. Germline V gene data show CDR1 as GTSNPN and CDR2 as SVGIG (reference sequence). This CDR3 contains 16 residues. The CDR3 DNA reads as TGTGCCTGGAGTAAATTATGGGGGCCTGTGGCCAACGTCCTGACTTTC. Protein: CAWSKLWGPVANVLTF. The full variable domain, in which reference TRBV30 and TRBJ2-6 provide the parts outside the CDR3, is SQTIHQWPATLVQPVGSPLSLECTVEGTSNPNLYWYRQAAGRGLQLLFYSVGIGQISSEVPQNLSASRPQDRQFILSSKKLLLSDSGFYLCAWSKLWGPVANVLTFGAGSRLTVL.